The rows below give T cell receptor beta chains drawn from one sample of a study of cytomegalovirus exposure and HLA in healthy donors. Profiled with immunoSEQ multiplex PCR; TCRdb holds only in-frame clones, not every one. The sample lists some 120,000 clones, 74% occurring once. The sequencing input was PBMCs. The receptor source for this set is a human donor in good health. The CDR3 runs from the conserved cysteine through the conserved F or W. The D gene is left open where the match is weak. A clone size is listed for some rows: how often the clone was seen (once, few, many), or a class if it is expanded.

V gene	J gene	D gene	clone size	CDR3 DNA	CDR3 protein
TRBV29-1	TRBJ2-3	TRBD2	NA	TGCAGCGTTGACCTGGGTAGCGGGGGGTCCACAGATACGCAGTATTTT	CSVDLGSGGSTDTQYF
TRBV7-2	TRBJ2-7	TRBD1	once	TGTGCCAGCAGCTTAGGGACAGGGGGCCTTTACGAGCAGTACTTC	CASSLGTGGLYEQYF
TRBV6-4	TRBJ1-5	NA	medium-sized	TGTGCCAGCAGTGATCGGCGGCTAGGGTCTGACTACAGCAATCAGCCCCAGCATTTT	CASSDRRLGSDYSNQPQHF
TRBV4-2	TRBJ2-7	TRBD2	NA	TGTGCCAGCAGCCAAGGTCCGGGAGGGCCTTACGAGCAGTACTTC	CASSQGPGGPYEQYF
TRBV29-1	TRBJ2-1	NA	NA	TGCAGCGCCAGAACCCGTAGCGGTGAGCAGTTCTTC	CSARTRSGEQFF
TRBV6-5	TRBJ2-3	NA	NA	TGTGCCAGCAGTTACAGGGTGGGCAGGGGAACAGATACGCAGTATTTT	CASSYRVGRGTDTQYF
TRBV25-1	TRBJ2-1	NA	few	TGTGCCAGCAGTGTTTCGCGGGCCGCCGGTGAGCAGTTCTTC	CASSVSRAAGEQFF
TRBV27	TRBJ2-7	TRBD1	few	TGTGCCAGCAGTTCGAGACAGGGTTCCTACGAGCAGTACTTC	CASSSRQGSYEQYF
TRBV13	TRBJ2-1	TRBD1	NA	TGTGCCAGCAGCCACTTAGGCTATGAGGGGGCTGAGTACAATGAGCAGTTCTTC	CASSHLGYEGAEYNEQFF
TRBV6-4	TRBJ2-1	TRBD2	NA	TGTGCCAGCAGCCAACCGGGACTAGCGGGTCACAATGAGCAGTTCTTC	CASSQPGLAGHNEQFF
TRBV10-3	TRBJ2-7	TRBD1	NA	TGTGCCATCAGGGACGACAGGACAGGGGTGGGGGAGCAGTACTTC	CAIRDDRTGVGEQYF
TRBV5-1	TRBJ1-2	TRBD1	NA	TGCGCCAGCAGCTTGGGTGGACAGGTAGCAACAAGCGGCGGCTACACCTTC	CASSLGGQVATSGGYTF
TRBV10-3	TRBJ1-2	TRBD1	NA	TGTGCCATCACCGGGACAGGGAACTATGGCTACACCTTC	CAITGTGNYGYTF
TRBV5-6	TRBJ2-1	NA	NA	TGTGCCAGCAGCTGGACAGTGAAAGCCTACAATGAGCAGTTCTTC	CASSWTVKAYNEQFF
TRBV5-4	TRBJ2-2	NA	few	TGTGCCAGCAGCACACCATCGGGGGGCACAGGCACCGGGGAGCTGTTTTTT	CASSTPSGGTGTGELFF
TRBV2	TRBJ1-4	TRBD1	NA	TGTGCCAGCAGTGAAACAGGGGGGGGCGAAAAACTGTTTTTT	CASSETGGGEKLFF
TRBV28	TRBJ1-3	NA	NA	TGTGCCAGCACCGGACTTTCCTCTGGAAACACCATATATTTT	CASTGLSSGNTIYF
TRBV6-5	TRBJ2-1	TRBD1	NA	TGTGCCAGCAGTTACAACGACAGGGGCTACAATGAGCAGTTCTTC	CASSYNDRGYNEQFF